This TCR beta chain was found in a study of blood T cell repertoires in COVID-19. Study at large: PBMCs, B-cell-depleted T cells, or T cells were the source of the cDNA or gDNA that made up the material.

The repertoire was sequenced with immunoSEQ multiplex PCR; TCRdb's copy has only in-frame clones and lacks some. The sample includes more than 95,000 clones, roughly 85% of them seen just once. The germline V and J ends were trimmed by 0 bases and 6 bases, with 12 bases remaining between them. Per germline, CDR1 SGHRS and CDR2 YFSETQ. The CDR3 extends over 14 amino acids. The chain joins TRBV5-1 to TRBJ1-2, with D possibly matching TRBD1 (5 bases). The receptor comes from a human donor in a cohort sampled during active COVID-19. Sequenced input: peripheral blood. Here the CDR3 reads CASSLGSGLDGYTF. In DNA, the CDR3 is TGCGCCAGCAGCTTGGGATCAGGGCTCGATGGCTACACCTTC.